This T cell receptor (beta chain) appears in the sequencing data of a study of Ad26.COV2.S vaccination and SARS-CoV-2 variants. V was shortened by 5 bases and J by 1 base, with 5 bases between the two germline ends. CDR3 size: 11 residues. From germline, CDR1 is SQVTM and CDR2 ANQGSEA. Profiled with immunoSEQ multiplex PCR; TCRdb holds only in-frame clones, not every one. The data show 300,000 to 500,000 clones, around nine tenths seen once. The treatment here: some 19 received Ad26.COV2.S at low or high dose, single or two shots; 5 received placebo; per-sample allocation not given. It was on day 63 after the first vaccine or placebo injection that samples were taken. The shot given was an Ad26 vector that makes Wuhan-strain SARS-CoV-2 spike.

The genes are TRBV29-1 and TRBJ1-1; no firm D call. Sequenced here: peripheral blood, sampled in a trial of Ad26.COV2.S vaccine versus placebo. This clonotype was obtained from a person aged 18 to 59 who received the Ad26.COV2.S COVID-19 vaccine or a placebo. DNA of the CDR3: TGCAGCGTTAACAGGAACACTGAAGCTTTCTTT. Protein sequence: CSVNRNTEAFF.